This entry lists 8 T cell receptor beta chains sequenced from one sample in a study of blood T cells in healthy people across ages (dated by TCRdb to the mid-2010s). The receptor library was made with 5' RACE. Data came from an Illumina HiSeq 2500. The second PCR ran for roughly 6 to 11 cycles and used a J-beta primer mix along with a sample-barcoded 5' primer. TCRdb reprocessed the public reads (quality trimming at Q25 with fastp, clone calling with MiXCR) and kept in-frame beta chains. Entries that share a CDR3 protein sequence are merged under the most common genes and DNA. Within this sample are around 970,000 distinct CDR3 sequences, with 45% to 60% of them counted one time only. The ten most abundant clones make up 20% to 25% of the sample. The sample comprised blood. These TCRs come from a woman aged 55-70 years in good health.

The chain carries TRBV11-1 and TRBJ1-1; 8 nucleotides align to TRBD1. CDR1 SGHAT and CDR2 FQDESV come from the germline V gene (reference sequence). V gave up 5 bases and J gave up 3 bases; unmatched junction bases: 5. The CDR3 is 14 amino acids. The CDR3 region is CASSRQGRHTEAFF. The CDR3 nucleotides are TGTGCCAGCAGCCGACAGGGGAGGCACACTGAAGCTTTCTTT.

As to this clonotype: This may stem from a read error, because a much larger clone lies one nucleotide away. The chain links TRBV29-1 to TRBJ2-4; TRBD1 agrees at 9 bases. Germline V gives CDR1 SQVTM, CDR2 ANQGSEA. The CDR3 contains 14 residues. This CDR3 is CSVEGTGAKNTQYF. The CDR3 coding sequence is TGCAGCGTTGAAGGGACAGGGGCCAAAAACACTCAGTACTTC.

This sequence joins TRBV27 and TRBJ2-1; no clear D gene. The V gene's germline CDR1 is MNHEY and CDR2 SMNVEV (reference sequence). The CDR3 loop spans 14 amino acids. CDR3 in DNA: TGTGCTTGCAGCCCATCCCCGGGCTACAATGAGCAGTTCTTC. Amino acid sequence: CACSPSPGYNEQFF.

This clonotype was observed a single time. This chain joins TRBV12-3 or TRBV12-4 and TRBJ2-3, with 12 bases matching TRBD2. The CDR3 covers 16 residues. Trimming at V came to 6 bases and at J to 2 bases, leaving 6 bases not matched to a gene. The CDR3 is CASSRRTSGVTDTQYF. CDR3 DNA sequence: TGTGCCAGCAGCCGCCGGACTAGCGGGGTCACAGATACGCAGTATTTT.

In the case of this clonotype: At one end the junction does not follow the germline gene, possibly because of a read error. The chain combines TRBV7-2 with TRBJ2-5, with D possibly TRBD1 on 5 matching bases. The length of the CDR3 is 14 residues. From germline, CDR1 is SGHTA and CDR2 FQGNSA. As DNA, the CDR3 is TGTGCCAGCAGCCCCGAAGTGGGGCAAGGGACCCAGTACTTC. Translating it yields CASSPEVGQGTQYF.

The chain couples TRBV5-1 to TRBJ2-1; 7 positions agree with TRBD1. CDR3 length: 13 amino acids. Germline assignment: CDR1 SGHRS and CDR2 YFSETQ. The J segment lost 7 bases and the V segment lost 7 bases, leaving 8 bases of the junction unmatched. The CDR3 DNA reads TGCGCCAGCTTCGGGACAGCAACAAATGAGCAGTTCTTC. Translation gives CASFGTATNEQFF. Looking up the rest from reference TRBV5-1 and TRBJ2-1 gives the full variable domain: KAGVTQTPRYLIKTRGQQVTLSCSPISGHRSVSWYQQTPGQGLQFLFEYFSETQRNKGNFPGRFSGRQFSNSRSEMNVSTLELGDSALYLCASFGTATNEQFFGPGTRLTVL.

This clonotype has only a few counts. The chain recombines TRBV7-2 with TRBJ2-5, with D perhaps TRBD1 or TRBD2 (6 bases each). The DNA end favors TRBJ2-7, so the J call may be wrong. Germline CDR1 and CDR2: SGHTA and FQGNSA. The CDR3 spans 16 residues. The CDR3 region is CASSFRGLGAGLEQYF. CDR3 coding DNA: TGTGCCAGCAGCTTTAGGGGTCTGGGGGCGGGACTCGAGCAGTACTTC.

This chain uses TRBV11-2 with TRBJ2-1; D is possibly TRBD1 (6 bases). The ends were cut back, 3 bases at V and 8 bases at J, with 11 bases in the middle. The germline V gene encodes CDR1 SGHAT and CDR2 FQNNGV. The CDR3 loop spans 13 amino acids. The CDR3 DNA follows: TGTGCCAGCAGCTTTGGGACATATGATGAGCAGTTCTTC. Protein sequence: CASSFGTYDEQFF.